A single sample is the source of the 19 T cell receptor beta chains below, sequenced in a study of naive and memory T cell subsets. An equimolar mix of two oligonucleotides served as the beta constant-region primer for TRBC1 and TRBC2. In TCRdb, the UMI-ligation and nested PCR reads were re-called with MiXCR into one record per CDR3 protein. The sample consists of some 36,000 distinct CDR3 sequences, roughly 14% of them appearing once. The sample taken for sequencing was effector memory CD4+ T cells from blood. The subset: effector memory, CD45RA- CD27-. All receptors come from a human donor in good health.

CDR3 nucleotides: TGCAGTGCTATCCCCGGACCTGTCGGCTCCGATGAAGCTTTCTTT. Protein: CSAIPGPVGSDEAFF. This chain uses TRBV20-1 with TRBJ1-1; D is unresolved. The CDR3 is made up of 15 amino acids. The germline V gene encodes CDR1 DFQATT and CDR2 SNEGSKA (reference sequence). V was shortened by 4 bases and J by 7 bases, with 22 bases between the two germline ends.

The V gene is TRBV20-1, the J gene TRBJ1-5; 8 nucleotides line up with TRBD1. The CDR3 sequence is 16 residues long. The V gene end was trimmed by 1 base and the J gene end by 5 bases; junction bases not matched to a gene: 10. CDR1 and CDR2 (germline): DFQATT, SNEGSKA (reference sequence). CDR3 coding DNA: TGCAGTGCTAGAGTCCCCGCAGGGGGCGCGTATCAGCCCCAGCATTTT. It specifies CSARVPAGGAYQPQHF.

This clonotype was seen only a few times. The CDR3 nucleotides are TGCGCCAGCAGTGACCGGACAGGGGAATCTGAGCAGTTCTTC. Translated: CASSDRTGESEQFF. V and J are TRBV10-1 and TRBJ2-1; 9 bases map to TRBD1. This CDR3 region has 14 residues. Germline CDR1 reads WNHNN; CDR2 reads SYGVQD (reference sequence). The junction had 6 bases not matched to a gene; V was cut back by 3 bases and J by 9 bases.

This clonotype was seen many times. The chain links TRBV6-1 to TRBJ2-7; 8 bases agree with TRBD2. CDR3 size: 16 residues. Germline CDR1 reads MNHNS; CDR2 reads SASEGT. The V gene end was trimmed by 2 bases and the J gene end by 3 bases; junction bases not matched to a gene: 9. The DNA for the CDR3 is TGTGCCAGCAGTGAATTTGGCGGGAGGACTAGCTACGAGCAGTACTTC. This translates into CASSEFGGRTSYEQYF.

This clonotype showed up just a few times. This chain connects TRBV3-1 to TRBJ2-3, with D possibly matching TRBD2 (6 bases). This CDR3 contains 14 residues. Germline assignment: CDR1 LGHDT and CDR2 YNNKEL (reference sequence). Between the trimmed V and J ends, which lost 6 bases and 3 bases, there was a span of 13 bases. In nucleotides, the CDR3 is TGTGCCAGCAGGAGGGCGGGAAGTACAGATACGCAGTATTTT. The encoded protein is CASRRAGSTDTQYF.

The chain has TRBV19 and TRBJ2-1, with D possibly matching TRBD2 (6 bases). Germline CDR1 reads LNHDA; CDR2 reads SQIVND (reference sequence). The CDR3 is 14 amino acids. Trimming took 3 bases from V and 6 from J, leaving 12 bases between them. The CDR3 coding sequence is TGTGCCAGTAGTATCCCGGGGGAAACCAATGAGCAGTTCTTC. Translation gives CASSIPGETNEQFF.

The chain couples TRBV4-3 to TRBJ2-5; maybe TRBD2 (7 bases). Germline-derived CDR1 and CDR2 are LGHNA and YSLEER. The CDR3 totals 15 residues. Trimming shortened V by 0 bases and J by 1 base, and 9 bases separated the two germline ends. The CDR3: CASSQDAGAQETQYF. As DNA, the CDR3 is TGCGCCAGCAGCCAAGACGCGGGGGCCCAAGAGACCCAGTACTTC.

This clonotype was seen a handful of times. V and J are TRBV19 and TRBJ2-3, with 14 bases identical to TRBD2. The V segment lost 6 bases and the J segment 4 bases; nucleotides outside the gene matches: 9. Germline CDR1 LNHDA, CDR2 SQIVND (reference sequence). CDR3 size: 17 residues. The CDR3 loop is CASRSSGTSGSADTQYF. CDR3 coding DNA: TGTGCCAGTAGATCATCCGGGACTAGCGGGAGTGCAGATACGCAGTATTTT.

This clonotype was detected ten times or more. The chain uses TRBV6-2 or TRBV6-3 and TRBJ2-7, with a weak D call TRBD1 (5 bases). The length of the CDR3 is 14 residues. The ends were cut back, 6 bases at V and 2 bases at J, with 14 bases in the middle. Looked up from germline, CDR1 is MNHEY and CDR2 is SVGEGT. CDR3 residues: CASRHRSLTYEQYF. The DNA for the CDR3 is TGTGCCAGCAGGCACAGGTCCTTAACCTACGAGCAGTACTTC.

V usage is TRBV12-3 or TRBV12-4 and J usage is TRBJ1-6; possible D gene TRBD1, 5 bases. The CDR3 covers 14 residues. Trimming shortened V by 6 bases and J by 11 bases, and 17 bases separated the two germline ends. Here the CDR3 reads CASRPTGVWAPLHF. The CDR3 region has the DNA TGTGCCAGCAGGCCGACGGGGGTGTGGGCACCCCTCCACTTT.

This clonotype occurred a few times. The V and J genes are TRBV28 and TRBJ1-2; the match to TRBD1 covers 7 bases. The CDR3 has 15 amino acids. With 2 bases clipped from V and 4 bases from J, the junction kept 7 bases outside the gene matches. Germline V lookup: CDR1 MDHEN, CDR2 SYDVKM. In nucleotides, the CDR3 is TGTGCCAGCAGTTTAGTGACAGGGTGGGTCTATGGCTACACCTTC. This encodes CASSLVTGWVYGYTF.

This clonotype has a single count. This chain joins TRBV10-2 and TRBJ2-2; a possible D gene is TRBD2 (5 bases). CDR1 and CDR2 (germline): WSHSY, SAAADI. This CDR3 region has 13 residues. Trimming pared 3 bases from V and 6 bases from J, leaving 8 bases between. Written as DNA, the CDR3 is TGCGCCAGCAGTGAATTGGAGGCCGGGGAGCTGTTTTTT. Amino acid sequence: CASSELEAGELFF.

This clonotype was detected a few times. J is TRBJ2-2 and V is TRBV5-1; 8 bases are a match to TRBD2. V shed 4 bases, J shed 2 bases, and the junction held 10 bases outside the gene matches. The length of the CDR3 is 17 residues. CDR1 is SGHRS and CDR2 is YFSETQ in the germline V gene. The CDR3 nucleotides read TGCGCCAGCAGCAGAGGAATCAGCGGGGGAAACACCGGGGAGCTGTTTTTT. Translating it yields CASSRGISGGNTGELFF.

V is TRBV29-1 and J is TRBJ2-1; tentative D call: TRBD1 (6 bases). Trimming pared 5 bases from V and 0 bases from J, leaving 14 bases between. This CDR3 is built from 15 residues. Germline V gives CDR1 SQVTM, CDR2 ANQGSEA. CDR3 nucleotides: TGCAGCGTTTTGGGACATAAGAGCTCCTACAATGAGCAGTTCTTC. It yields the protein CSVLGHKSSYNEQFF.

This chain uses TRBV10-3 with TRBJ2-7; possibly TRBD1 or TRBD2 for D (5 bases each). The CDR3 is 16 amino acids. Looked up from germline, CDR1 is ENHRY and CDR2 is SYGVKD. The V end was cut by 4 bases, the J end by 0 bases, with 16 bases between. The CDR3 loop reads CAISGHRDGVSYEQYF. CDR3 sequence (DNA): TGTGCCATCAGTGGACACCGGGACGGAGTCTCCTACGAGCAGTACTTC.

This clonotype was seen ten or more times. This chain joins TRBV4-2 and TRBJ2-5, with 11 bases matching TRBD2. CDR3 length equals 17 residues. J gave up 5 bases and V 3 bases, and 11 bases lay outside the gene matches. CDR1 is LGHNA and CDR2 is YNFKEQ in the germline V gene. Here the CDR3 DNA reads TGTGCCAGCAGCCACGACTATCTAGCGGGAGGAGACGAGACCCAGTACTTC. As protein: CASSHDYLAGGDETQYF.

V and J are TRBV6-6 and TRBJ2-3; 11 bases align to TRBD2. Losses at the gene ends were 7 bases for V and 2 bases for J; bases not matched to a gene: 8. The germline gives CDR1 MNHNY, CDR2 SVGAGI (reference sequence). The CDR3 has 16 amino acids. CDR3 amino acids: CASTKGTSGYTDTQYF. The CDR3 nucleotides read TGTGCCAGCACTAAAGGGACTAGCGGATACACAGATACGCAGTATTTT.

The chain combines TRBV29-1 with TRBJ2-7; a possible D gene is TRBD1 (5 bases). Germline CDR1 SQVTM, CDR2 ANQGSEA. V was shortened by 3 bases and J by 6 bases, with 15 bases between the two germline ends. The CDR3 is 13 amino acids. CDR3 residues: CSVERNRFSEQYF. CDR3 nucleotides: TGCAGCGTTGAGAGAAACAGGTTTAGCGAGCAGTACTTC.

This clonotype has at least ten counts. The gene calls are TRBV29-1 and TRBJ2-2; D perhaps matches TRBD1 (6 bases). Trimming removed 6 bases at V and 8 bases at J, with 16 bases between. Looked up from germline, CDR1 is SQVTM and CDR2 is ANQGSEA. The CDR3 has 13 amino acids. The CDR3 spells CSVAWTVKGELFF. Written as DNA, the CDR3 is TGCAGCGTCGCCTGGACAGTCAAAGGGGAGCTGTTTTTT.